This entry is about one T cell receptor beta chain. No antigen is known for it. The source of the sample is a study of cytomegalovirus exposure and HLA in healthy donors. The PCR ran on 60 Vbeta and 13 Jbeta primers. Assay: immunoSEQ multiplex PCR; the TCRdb copy retains only in-frame clones and omits some. The sample records roughly 220,000 clones, approximately 70% being singletons. Findings and limits, study-wide: Within an earlier analysis, most TCR beta V segments proved productive either about 87% or about 30% of the time. Researchers had no immune exposure information except CMV serostatus available. Later analysis placed DRB1 highest and HLA-C lowest in TCR association rates, which differed by HLA locus.

Sequenced sample: PBMCs. This clonotype originated in a man in his forties in good health and CMV-seropositive.

In nucleotides, the CDR3 is TGCGCCAGCAGGAGCGGGGGGACCTCCTACGAGCAGTACTTC. It specifies CASRSGGTSYEQYF. V usage is TRBV10-2 and J usage is TRBJ2-7, with 9 bases lining up with TRBD2. The CDR3 runs 14 residues. Germline loops: CDR1 WSHSY, CDR2 SAAADI. Trimming at V came to 6 bases and at J to 0 bases, leaving 3 bases not matched to a gene.